This TCR beta chain was recorded in a study of response to subunit inactivated influenza vaccine. One entry per CDR3 protein, called by TCRdb with MiXCR from the RT-PCR reads. The sample carries more than 700,000 distinct CDR3 sequences, 21% recorded once. Trimming stripped 5 bases from V and 1 base from J, with 15 bases between. The CDR3 has 16 residues. Germline CDR1 and CDR2: SEHNR and FQNEAQ (reference sequence). The TCR sequence derives from a man aged 45-60 years who received an inactivated influenza vaccine. The sample consisted of PBMCs from blood, taken 4 to 6 days after vaccination. V and J are TRBV7-9 and TRBJ1-3; D possibly corresponds to TRBD1 (6 bases). CDR3 residues: CASSLRQAASGNTIYF. CDR3 nucleotides: TGTGCCAGCAGCCTGAGACAGGCAGCGTCTGGAAACACCATATATTTT.